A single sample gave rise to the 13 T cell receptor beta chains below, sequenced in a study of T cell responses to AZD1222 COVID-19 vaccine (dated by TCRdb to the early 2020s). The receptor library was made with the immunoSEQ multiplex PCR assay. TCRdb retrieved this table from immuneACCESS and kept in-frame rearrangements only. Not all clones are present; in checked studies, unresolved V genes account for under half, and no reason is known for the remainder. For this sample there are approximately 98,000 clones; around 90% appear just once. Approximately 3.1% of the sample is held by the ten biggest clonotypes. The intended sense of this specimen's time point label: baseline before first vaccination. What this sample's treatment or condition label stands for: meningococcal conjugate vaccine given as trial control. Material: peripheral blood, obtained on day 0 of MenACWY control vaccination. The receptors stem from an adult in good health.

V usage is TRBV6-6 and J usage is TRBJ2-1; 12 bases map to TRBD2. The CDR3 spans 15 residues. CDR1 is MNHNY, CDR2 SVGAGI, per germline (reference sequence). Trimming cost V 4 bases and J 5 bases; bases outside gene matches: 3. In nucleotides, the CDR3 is TGTGCCAGCAGTTTTGGACTAGCGGGGAACAATGAGCAGTTCTTC. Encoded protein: CASSFGLAGNNEQFF.

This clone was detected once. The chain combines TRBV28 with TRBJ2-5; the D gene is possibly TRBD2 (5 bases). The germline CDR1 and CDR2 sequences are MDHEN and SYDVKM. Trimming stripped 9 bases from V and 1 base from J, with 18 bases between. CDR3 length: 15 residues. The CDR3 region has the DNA TGTGCCAGTTCCAGTCCGGCTAGCCCCCAAGAGACCCAGTACTTC. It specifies CASSSPASPQETQYF.

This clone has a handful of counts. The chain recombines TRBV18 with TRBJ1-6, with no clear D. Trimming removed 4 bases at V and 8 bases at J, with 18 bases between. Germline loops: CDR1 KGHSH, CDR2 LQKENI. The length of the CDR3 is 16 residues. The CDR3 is CASSLGGSGGHSPLHF. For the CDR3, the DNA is TGTGCCAGCTCACTCGGCGGGTCCGGCGGTCATTCACCCCTCCACTTT.

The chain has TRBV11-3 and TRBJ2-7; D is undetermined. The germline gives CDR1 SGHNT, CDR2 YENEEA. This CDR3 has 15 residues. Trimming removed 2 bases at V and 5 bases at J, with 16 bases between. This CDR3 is CASSLIPRWRHEQYF. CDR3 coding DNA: TGTGCCAGCAGCTTAATCCCCCGATGGCGCCACGAGCAGTACTTC.

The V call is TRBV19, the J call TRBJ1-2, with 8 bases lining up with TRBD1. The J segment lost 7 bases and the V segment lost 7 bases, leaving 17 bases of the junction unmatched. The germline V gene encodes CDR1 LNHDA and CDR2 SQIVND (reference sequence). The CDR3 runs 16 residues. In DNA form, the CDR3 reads TGTGCCAGTACCCTCAGCGGCGCCGGACAGGGAGGTGGCTACACCTTC. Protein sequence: CASTLSGAGQGGGYTF.

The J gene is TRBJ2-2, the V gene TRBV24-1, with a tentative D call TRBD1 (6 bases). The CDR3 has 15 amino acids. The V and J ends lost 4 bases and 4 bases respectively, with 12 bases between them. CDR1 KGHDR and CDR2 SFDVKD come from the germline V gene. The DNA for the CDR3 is TGTGCCACCAGTGAACCACAGGGAGTCACCGGGGAGCTGTTTTTT. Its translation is CATSEPQGVTGELFF.

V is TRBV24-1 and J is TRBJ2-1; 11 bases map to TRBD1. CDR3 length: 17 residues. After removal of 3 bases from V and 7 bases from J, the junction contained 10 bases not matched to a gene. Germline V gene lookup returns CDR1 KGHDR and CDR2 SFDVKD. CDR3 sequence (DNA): TGTGCCACCAGTGATCTTGATTGGACAGGGGGCAGGAATGAGCAGTTCTTC. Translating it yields CATSDLDWTGGRNEQFF.

CDR3 in amino acids: CASSSSSGTDTQYF. The CDR3 coding sequence is TGTGCCAGCAGCTCCTCTAGCGGCACAGATACGCAGTATTTT. The gene calls are TRBV7-3 and TRBJ2-3, with D possibly matching TRBD2 (6 bases). Germline values: CDR1 SGHTA, CDR2 FQGTGA. V was cut by 4 bases and J by 1 base, with 9 bases left in between. The CDR3 sequence is 14 residues long.

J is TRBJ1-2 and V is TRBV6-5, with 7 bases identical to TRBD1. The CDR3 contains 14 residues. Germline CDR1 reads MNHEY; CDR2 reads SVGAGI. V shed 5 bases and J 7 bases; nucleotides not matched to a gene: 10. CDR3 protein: CASSPGTVKVGYTF. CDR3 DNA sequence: TGTGCCAGCAGTCCCGGGACAGTCAAAGTTGGCTACACCTTC.

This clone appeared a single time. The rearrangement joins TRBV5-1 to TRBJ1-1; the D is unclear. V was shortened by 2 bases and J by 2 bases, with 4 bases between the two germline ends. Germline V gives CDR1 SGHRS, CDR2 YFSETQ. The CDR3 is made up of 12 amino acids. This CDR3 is CASSLPNTEAFF. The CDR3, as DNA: TGCGCCAGCAGCTTACCAAACACTGAAGCTTTCTTT.

The CDR3 protein is CATSKRTGLYTEAFF. The CDR3 coding sequence is TGTGCCACCAGTAAGAGGACAGGGCTTTACACTGAAGCTTTCTTT. This chain uses TRBV24-1 with TRBJ1-1; 8 positions agree with TRBD1. This CDR3 region has 15 residues. Germline loops: CDR1 KGHDR, CDR2 SFDVKD. V shed 6 bases and J 3 bases; nucleotides not matched to a gene: 8.

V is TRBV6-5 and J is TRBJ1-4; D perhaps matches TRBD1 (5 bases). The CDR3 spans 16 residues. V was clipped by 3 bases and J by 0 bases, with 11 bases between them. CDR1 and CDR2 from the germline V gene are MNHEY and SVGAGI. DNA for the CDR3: TGTGCCAGCAGTTATTCAGGGCAGACAACTAATGAAAAACTGTTTTTT. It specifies CASSYSGQTTNEKLFF.

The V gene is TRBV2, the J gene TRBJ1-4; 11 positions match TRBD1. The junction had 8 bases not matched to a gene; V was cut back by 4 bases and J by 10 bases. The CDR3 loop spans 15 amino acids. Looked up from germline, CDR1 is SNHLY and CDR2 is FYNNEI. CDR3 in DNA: TGTGCCAGCAGTGCAGGACAGGGGGCATTCGGAAAACTGTTTTTT. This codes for CASSAGQGAFGKLFF. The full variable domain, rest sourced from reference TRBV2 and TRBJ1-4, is EPEVTQTPSHQVTQMGQEVILRCVPISNHLYFYWYRQILGQKVEFLVSFYNNEISEKSEIFDDQFSVERPDGSNFTLKIRSTKLEDSAMYFCASSAGQGAFGKLFFGSGTQLSVL.